These T cell receptor beta chains were read from a single sample in a study of neurological immune-mediated disorders. TCRdb processed the 5' RACE reads anew with MiXCR; each CDR3 protein has one entry. This table holds roughly 60,000 distinct CDR3 sequences, around 3.5% found once. Sequences were obtained from PBMCs. The receptors stem from a woman under 40 with multiple sclerosis. The CDR3 runs from the conserved cysteine through the conserved F or W. The D gene is left open where the match is weak. Not all rows give a size; the values are once, few, many and, for expanded clones, a class.

J: TRBJ2-5
D: NA
size: many
V: TRBV7-9
DNA: TGTGCCAGCAGCACGGTGGAGACCCAGTACTTC
CDR3: CASSTVETQYF

J: TRBJ2-2
D: NA
size: many
V: TRBV7-3
DNA: TGTGCCAGCAGCCCAGACTCCCCTACCGGGGAGCTGTTTTTT
CDR3: CASSPDSPTGELFF

J: TRBJ1-6
D: NA
size: many
V: TRBV27
DNA: TGTGCCAGCAGTTTATTGTCAGGTCCCTATAATTCACCCCTCCACTTT
CDR3: CASSLLSGPYNSPLHF

J: TRBJ2-2
D: NA
size: many
V: TRBV29-1
DNA: TGCAGCGTTCAACCCTCGAACACCGGGGAGCTGTTTTTT
CDR3: CSVQPSNTGELFF

J: TRBJ1-2
D: NA
size: many
V: TRBV6-2/TRBV6-3
DNA: TGTGCCAGCGGGGACACTAACTATGGCTACACCTTC
CDR3: CASGDTNYGYTF

J: TRBJ1-1
D: NA
size: many
V: TRBV28
DNA: TGTGCCAGCAGACAGGGAAAAACTGAAGCTTTCTTT
CDR3: CASRQGKTEAFF

J: TRBJ2-3
D: NA
size: many
V: TRBV7-8
DNA: TGTGCCAGCAGCTTACCTTTAACTGGGGGACCACGCACAGATACGCAGTATTTT
CDR3: CASSLPLTGGPRTDTQYF

J: TRBJ1-2
D: TRBD1
size: many
V: TRBV18
DNA: TGTGCCAGCTCACCAGGACAGGGAGGGGTTGATGGCTACACCTTC
CDR3: CASSPGQGGVDGYTF

J: TRBJ2-1
D: NA
size: many
V: TRBV7-9
DNA: TGTGCCAGCAGCTTAGTGAAAGACAATGAGCAGTTCTTC
CDR3: CASSLVKDNEQFF

J: TRBJ1-6
D: NA
size: many
V: TRBV7-8
DNA: TGTGCCAGCACCCAAGTACAGGGTGGTAATTCACCCCTCCACTTT
CDR3: CASTQVQGGNSPLHF

J: TRBJ2-1
D: NA
size: many
V: TRBV24-1
DNA: TGTGCCACCAGTAGGGCGGGCCTCTACAATGAGCAGTTCTTC
CDR3: CATSRAGLYNEQFF

J: TRBJ2-7
D: NA
size: few
V: TRBV6-1
DNA: TGTGCCAGCAGTGAAGCCCACACGGGCATCTACGAGCAGTACTTC
CDR3: CASSEAHTGIYEQYF

J: TRBJ2-5
D: NA
size: many
V: TRBV5-1
DNA: TGCGCCAGCAGCTTGGACCAGCAAGAGACCCAGTACTTC
CDR3: CASSLDQQETQYF

J: TRBJ2-1
D: TRBD2
size: many
V: TRBV5-1
DNA: TGCGCCAGCAGCGTTGGGATAGCGGGGGGACCTCCTTCCTACAATGAGCAGTTCTTC
CDR3: CASSVGIAGGPPSYNEQFF

J: TRBJ2-7
D: TRBD2
size: many
V: TRBV4-2
DNA: TGTGCCAGCAGCCACGTCGGAACTAGCGGGAGCTCCTACGAGCAGTACTTC
CDR3: CASSHVGTSGSSYEQYF

J: TRBJ1-2
D: TRBD1
size: many
V: TRBV5-1
DNA: TGCGCCAGCAATGCAGGGGGCGTGGGCGGCTACACCTTC
CDR3: CASNAGGVGGYTF

J: TRBJ1-3
D: NA
size: few
V: TRBV28
DNA: TGTGCCAGCAGTTTCCAGTCAAACTCTGGAAACACCATATATTTT
CDR3: CASSFQSNSGNTIYF

J: TRBJ2-3
D: NA
size: many
V: TRBV6-2/TRBV6-3
DNA: TGTGCCAGCAGAGCAAGCACAGATACGCAGTATTTT
CDR3: CASRASTDTQYF

J: TRBJ2-5
D: NA
size: many
V: TRBV5-1
DNA: TGCGCCAGCAGCTTGATGGGGGCTATGGAGACCCAGTACTTC
CDR3: CASSLMGAMETQYF

J: TRBJ1-1
D: NA
size: many
V: TRBV12-3/TRBV12-4
DNA: TGTGCCAGCAGTTTAATGCGAAGCACTGAAGCTTTCTTT
CDR3: CASSLMRSTEAFF

J: TRBJ1-3
D: TRBD1
size: NA
V: TRBV5-1
DNA: TGCGCCAGCAGCCGAGACAGGGGGCCTGGAAACACCATATATTTT
CDR3: CASSRDRGPGNTIYF

J: TRBJ2-3
D: TRBD2
size: many
V: TRBV7-2
DNA: TGTGCCAGCAGCTTAGCGGGACTAGCGATCGCAGATACGCAGTATTTT
CDR3: CASSLAGLAIADTQYF

J: TRBJ2-3
D: NA
size: many
V: TRBV5-6
DNA: TGTGCCAGCAGCTTAGAGGGCGAGAAGGGAAAAGATACGCAGTATTTT
CDR3: CASSLEGEKGKDTQYF

J: TRBJ1-5
D: NA
size: NA
V: TRBV25-1
DNA: TGTGCCAGCAGTGGCAGCAATCAGCCCCAGAATTTT
CDR3: CASSGSNQPQNF

J: TRBJ2-7
D: TRBD1
size: many
V: TRBV7-2
DNA: TGTGCCAGCAGCTTAGGAGGACAGGGGGCCCACGAGCAGTACTTC
CDR3: CASSLGGQGAHEQYF

J: TRBJ1-6
D: NA
size: many
V: TRBV3-1
DNA: TGTGCCAGCAGCCAAGAAGGGTTCCCCGGGGATTCACCCCTCCACTTT
CDR3: CASSQEGFPGDSPLHF

J: TRBJ1-5
D: NA
size: NA
V: TRBV20-1
DNA: TGCAGTGCTAGACGCCGGGAGGGCAATCAGCCCCAGAATTTT
CDR3: CSARRREGNQPQNF

J: TRBJ2-7
D: TRBD2
size: many
V: TRBV20-1
DNA: TGCAGTGCTAGGCTACCGGGACTAGCGGATGAGCAGTACTTC
CDR3: CSARLPGLADEQYF

J: TRBJ2-1
D: NA
size: many
V: TRBV7-9
DNA: TGTGCCAGCAGCTCGCAAGAGGGGTACAATGAGCAGTTCTTC
CDR3: CASSSQEGYNEQFF

J: TRBJ1-6
D: NA
size: many
V: TRBV5-6
DNA: TGTGCCAGCAGCACCGGACAGTCCTCCCTCCACTTT
CDR3: CASSTGQSSLHF

J: TRBJ1-5
D: TRBD1
size: few
V: TRBV20-1
DNA: TGCAGTGCTAAGACAGGGGCCAATCCCCAGCATTTT
CDR3: CSAKTGANPQHF

J: TRBJ2-3
D: NA
size: many
V: TRBV20-1
DNA: TGCAGTGCACACTACAGGGTATCAGATACGCAGTATTTT
CDR3: CSAHYRVSDTQYF

J: TRBJ1-5
D: NA
size: many
V: TRBV5-1
DNA: TGCGCCAGCAGCCTGGATCCGGGGGCTCAGCCCCAGCATTTT
CDR3: CASSLDPGAQPQHF

J: TRBJ2-1
D: NA
size: many
V: TRBV7-2
DNA: TGTGCCAGCAGCTTAGCCCCTTGGGCCTACAATGAGCAGTTCTTC
CDR3: CASSLAPWAYNEQFF

J: TRBJ2-1
D: TRBD1
size: many
V: TRBV29-1
DNA: TGCAGCGTGGAGGACAGGGACAATGAGCAGTTCTTC
CDR3: CSVEDRDNEQFF

J: TRBJ1-5
D: TRBD1
size: few
V: TRBV3-1
DNA: TGTGCCAGCAGCCAAGGCAGGGGGGCAGGACGAACTAATCAGCCCCAGAATTTT
CDR3: CASSQGRGAGRTNQPQNF

J: TRBJ2-1
D: NA
size: many
V: TRBV5-1
DNA: TGCGCCAGCCGGGAAGCAGGGGTAGGTTACAATGAGCAGTTCTTC
CDR3: CASREAGVGYNEQFF

J: TRBJ2-7
D: TRBD1
size: many
V: TRBV6-5
DNA: TGTGCCAGCAGGACAGGGCCCGAGCAGTACTTC
CDR3: CASRTGPEQYF

J: TRBJ1-1
D: NA
size: many
V: TRBV20-1
DNA: TGCAGTGCTAGAAAGGGGATAGGAAACACTGAAGCTTTCTTT
CDR3: CSARKGIGNTEAFF

J: TRBJ1-2
D: NA
size: many
V: TRBV3-1
DNA: TGTGCCAGCAGCCTCCGGGACTTTGGCTACACCTTC
CDR3: CASSLRDFGYTF

J: TRBJ1-3
D: NA
size: many
V: TRBV6-6
DNA: TGTGCCAGCAGTTACGGAAACACCATATATTTT
CDR3: CASSYGNTIYF

J: TRBJ1-1
D: TRBD1
size: many
V: TRBV6-6
DNA: TGTGCCAGCAGTTCCCGGGACAGGGTAACTGAAGCTTTCTTT
CDR3: CASSSRDRVTEAFF

J: TRBJ2-7
D: TRBD2
size: many
V: TRBV28
DNA: TGTGCCAGCAGTTTGACGAGCGGGAGGGCTGGTGAGCAGTACTTC
CDR3: CASSLTSGRAGEQYF

J: TRBJ2-1
D: NA
size: many
V: TRBV29-1
DNA: TGCAGCTCAACACCCAGCTCCTACAATGAGCAGTTCTTC
CDR3: CSSTPSSYNEQFF

J: TRBJ2-4
D: NA
size: few
V: TRBV20-1
DNA: TGCAGTGCCACCCTCCGGACGGGGGACATTCAGTACTTC
CDR3: CSATLRTGDIQYF

J: TRBJ1-6
D: NA
size: many
V: TRBV7-8
DNA: TGTGCCAGCAGCCCTCGAGGGCTCGACTATAATTCACCCCTCAACTTT
CDR3: CASSPRGLDYNSPLNF

J: TRBJ2-1
D: NA
size: many
V: TRBV6-6
DNA: TGTGCCAGCAGTTATTCGACGGATTACAATGAGCAGTTCTTC
CDR3: CASSYSTDYNEQFF